A single sample is the source of the 4 T cell receptor beta chains below, sequenced in a study of T cell responses to AZD1222 COVID-19 vaccine. Profiling relied on immunoSEQ multiplex PCR, and the TCRdb table lists in-frame clones only, not all of them. The data contain about 86,000 clones, around 90% of them singletons. The specimen comprised peripheral blood, sampled on day 0 of AZD1222 vaccination. The receptors originated from an adult in good health.

The gene calls are TRBV6-2 or TRBV6-3 and TRBJ1-2, with 7 bases matching TRBD1. Unmatched junction bases numbered 8, after V lost 5 bases and J lost 2 bases. This CDR3 region has 15 residues. Germline CDR1 reads MNHEY; CDR2 reads SVGEGT. CDR3 protein: CASSRRDSRNYGYTF. The CDR3 DNA reads as TGTGCCAGCAGTCGTCGGGACAGCCGAAACTATGGCTACACCTTC.

V gene TRBV11-2 combines with J gene TRBJ2-5, with D possibly matching TRBD2 (5 bases). V was pared by 5 bases and J by 5 bases, with 18 bases between. The CDR3 spans 15 residues. Per the germline V gene, CDR1 is SGHAT and CDR2 is FQNNGV. The CDR3 nucleotides are TGTGCCAGCAGCACGCGGAGAGGGAAATTGGAGACCCAGTACTTC. Translating gives CASSTRRGKLETQYF.

The sample holds one count of this clone. CDR3 bases: TGTGCCAGTAGTCCTCGGGACAGCTACGAGCAGTACTTC. Residues: CASSPRDSYEQYF. The chain has TRBV19 and TRBJ2-7; 7 bases agree with TRBD1. V lost 5 bases and J lost 3; bases outside the gene matches: 4. The germline V gene encodes CDR1 LNHDA and CDR2 SQIVND (reference sequence). This CDR3 comprises 13 residues.

This clone showed up just once. V and J are TRBV5-8 and TRBJ2-2; a weak D match, TRBD1 (6 bases). The germline CDR1 and CDR2 sequences are SGHTS and YDEGEE. V was clipped by 3 bases and J by 5 bases, with 11 bases between them. The CDR3 covers 14 residues. The CDR3 nucleotides are TGTGCCAGCAGCTCAATACAGGGAACCGGGGAGCTGTTTTTT. Protein sequence: CASSSIQGTGELFF.